Following are 21 T cell receptor beta chains from one sample sequenced in a study of cytomegalovirus exposure and HLA in healthy donors. Primers for the PCR totalled 60 Vbeta and 13 Jbeta. TCRdb's table, derived via immunoSEQ multiplex PCR, lists solely in-frame clones and lacks some. This sample yields about 140,000 clones, of which over 70% are seen a single time; about 5% belongs to the top ten. The source material was PBMCs. The receptors were sampled from a man in his forties or fifties in good health and CMV-seronegative.

The V call is TRBV9, the J call TRBJ2-2; 12 nucleotides line up with TRBD2. The CDR3 is 17 amino acids. Trimming removed 1 base from V and 3 bases from J; junction bases left unmatched: 4. CDR1 and CDR2 from the germline V gene are SGDLS and YYNGEE. The CDR3 reads CASSVPTSGGHTGELFF. The CDR3 DNA sequence: TGTGCCAGCAGCGTACCGACTAGCGGGGGCCACACCGGGGAGCTGTTTTTT. The full variable domain, rest sourced from reference TRBV9 and TRBJ2-2, is DSGVTQTPKHLITATGQRVTLRCSPRSGDLSVYWYQQSLDQGLQFLIQYYNGEERAKGNILERFSAQQFPDLHSELNLSSLELGDSALYFCASSVPTSGGHTGELFFGEGSRLTVL.

The chain has TRBV11-3 and TRBJ2-3; 11 nucleotides match TRBD2. This CDR3 is built from 15 residues. Germline V gene lookup returns CDR1 SGHNT and CDR2 YENEEA. V was clipped by 5 bases and J by 1 base; unmatched bases: 2. DNA of the CDR3: TGTGCCAGCAGCGAACTAGCGGGGGGCACAGATACGCAGTATTTT. It encodes CASSELAGGTDTQYF.

The V gene is TRBV6-5, the J gene TRBJ1-5; D gene ambiguous. The CDR3 is 15 amino acids. V lost 0 bases, J lost 7 bases, and 13 bases lay in between. Germline CDR1 reads MNHEY; CDR2 reads SVGAGI. This CDR3 is CASSYSRDGRQPQHF. In nucleotides, the CDR3 is TGTGCCAGCAGTTACTCGAGAGACGGGAGACAGCCCCAGCATTTT.

In this sample, this clone turned up a few times. The CDR3 region is CASRGRGTNNEQFF. Written as DNA, the CDR3 is TGCGCCAGTCGGGGGCGGGGGACCAACAATGAGCAGTTCTTC. V usage is TRBV10-2 and J usage is TRBJ2-1, with D possibly TRBD2 on 7 matching bases. Trimming took 9 bases from V and 5 from J, leaving 17 bases between them. The CDR3 totals 14 residues. Germline assignment: CDR1 WSHSY and CDR2 SAAADI.

The table lists this clone with a count of one. This chain joins TRBV18 and TRBJ1-1; D is ambiguous. The CDR3 has 14 residues. Germline CDR1 reads KGHSH; CDR2 reads LQKENI. Trimming took off 3 bases at V and 2 bases at J, with 10 bases between the two ends. The CDR3 DNA is TGTGCCAGCTCACCGTCCAGGAAAAACACTGAAGCTTTCTTT. It translates to CASSPSRKNTEAFF.

V is TRBV28 and J is TRBJ1-4; no definite D call. Germline V gives CDR1 MDHEN, CDR2 SYDVKM. CDR3 length equals 15 residues. V gave up 7 bases and J gave up 4 bases, with 16 bases separating them. CDR3 sequence reads: CASKNGVSSNEKLFF. The CDR3 coding sequence is TGTGCCAGCAAAAACGGGGTCTCGAGTAATGAAAAACTGTTTTTT.

The CDR3 here is CASSPSGTGYYEQYF. DNA for the CDR3: TGCGCCAGCAGCCCATCCGGGACTGGTTATTACGAGCAGTACTTC. The chain has TRBV5-1 and TRBJ2-7, with D possibly TRBD2 on 6 matching bases. Trimming left V 4 bases short and J 4 bases short, with 18 bases between. This CDR3 is 15 amino acids long. Germline CDR1 reads SGHRS; CDR2 reads YFSETQ.

The chain recombines TRBV5-4 with TRBJ2-2; weak D call: TRBD1 (6 bases). CDR1 and CDR2 (germline): SGHNT, YYREEE (reference sequence). Trimming took off 3 bases at V and 0 bases at J, with 12 bases between the two ends. This CDR3 spans 16 amino acids. Here the CDR3 DNA reads TGTGCCAGCAGCTCAGGACAGACAGCGAACACCGGGGAGCTGTTTTTT. It translates to CASSSGQTANTGELFF.

This rearrangement joins TRBV5-6 to TRBJ2-3; 8 bases are a match to TRBD2. Germline V gene data show CDR1 as SGHDT and CDR2 as YYEEEE. Trimming took 1 base from V and 1 from J; bases not matched to a gene: 2. This CDR3 has 15 residues. The CDR3 nucleotides read TGTGCCAGCAGCTTGTCGCGGGGGGGCACAGATACGCAGTATTTT. Translating gives CASSLSRGGTDTQYF.

The rearrangement links TRBV2 to TRBJ2-7, with D possibly TRBD2 on 6 matching bases. The V gene's germline CDR1 is SNHLY and CDR2 FYNNEI. Trimming removed 3 bases at V and 11 bases at J, with 11 bases between. The CDR3 has 11 residues. The CDR3 region has the DNA TGTGCCAGCAGTGAGGAGGGCAGGGAGTACTTC. Translation: CASSEEGREYF.

The chain employs TRBV6-6 and TRBJ2-1, with D possibly matching TRBD1 (6 bases). With 6 bases removed from V and 9 bases from J, the gap between germline ends came to 12 bases. The CDR3 totals 12 residues. Germline loops: CDR1 MNHNY, CDR2 SVGAGI (reference sequence). CDR3 in amino acids: CASSRTGIEQFF. For the CDR3, the DNA is TGTGCCAGCAGCCGAACAGGGATTGAGCAGTTCTTC.

This clone was counted between two and nine times. The chain couples TRBV9 to TRBJ2-7; 14 nucleotides line up with TRBD2. CDR1 and CDR2 (germline): SGDLS, YYNGEE. The V segment lost 3 bases and the J segment 5 bases; nucleotides outside the gene matches: 7. This CDR3 is 16 amino acids long. The CDR3 DNA reads TGTGCCAGCAGCGGGGGAGCGACTAGCGGGGGGGACGAGCAGTACTTC. Protein sequence: CASSGGATSGGDEQYF.

This clone was observed once. This rearrangement joins TRBV19 to TRBJ2-7, with 7 positions matching TRBD2. Germline CDR1 LNHDA, CDR2 SQIVND (reference sequence). This CDR3 has 15 residues. After removal of 0 bases from V and 0 bases from J, the junction contained 2 bases not matched to a gene. This CDR3 reads CASSIDGRSSYEQYF. The DNA for the CDR3 is TGTGCCAGTAGTATAGACGGGAGGAGCTCCTACGAGCAGTACTTC.

The chain combines TRBV5-5 with TRBJ1-1; 8 nucleotides agree with TRBD1. After removal of 2 bases from V and 6 bases from J, the junction contained 15 bases not matched to a gene. The germline gives CDR1 SGHKS, CDR2 YYEKEE (reference sequence). The CDR3 has 17 residues. The chain's CDR3 is CASSFWAGGPTPSEAFF. The DNA of the CDR3 is TGTGCCAGCAGCTTCTGGGCAGGGGGCCCCACTCCCTCTGAAGCTTTCTTT.

The chain recombines TRBV27 with TRBJ1-1; 8 bases align to TRBD1. The CDR3 is 13 residues long. V trimming: 2 bases; J trimming: 6 bases; junction bases outside the gene matches: 2. Germline CDR1 reads MNHEY; CDR2 reads SMNVEV (reference sequence). CDR3 DNA: TGTGCCAGCAGTTTAAACAGGGGGGCTGAAGCTTTCTTT. This encodes CASSLNRGAEAFF.

The rearrangement uses TRBV6-5 and TRBJ1-2; D unresolved. Trimming removed 0 bases at V and 4 bases at J, with 6 bases between. CDR1 MNHEY and CDR2 SVGAGI come from the germline V gene. This CDR3 is built from 13 residues. The CDR3 region is CASSYSVSYGYTF. The CDR3 DNA reads TGTGCCAGCAGTTACTCGGTCAGCTATGGCTACACCTTC.

This chain uses TRBV6-4 with TRBJ1-2; TRBD1 aligns across 9 bases. From germline, CDR1 is MRHNA and CDR2 SNTAGT. Losses at the gene ends were 5 bases for V and 1 base for J; bases not matched to a gene: 2. The length of the CDR3 is 14 residues. The CDR3 sequence: CASSKGQGNYGYTF. The DNA for the CDR3 is TGTGCCAGCAGTAAGGGACAGGGTAACTATGGCTACACCTTC.

About this clone: The junction departs from germline at one end; a sequencing error may be responsible. Different DNA sequences within this sample yield the same CDR3. This chain connects TRBV18 to TRBJ1-6; perhaps TRBD1 as D (6 bases). Per the germline V gene, CDR1 is KGHSH and CDR2 is LQKENI. The CDR3 loop spans 14 amino acids. Here the CDR3 reads CASSLTGSNSPLHF. The DNA of the CDR3 is TGTGCCAGCTCACTAACAGGGAGCAATTCACCCCTCCACTTC. Filled out from reference TRBV18 and TRBJ1-6, the complete variable domain reads NAGVMQNPRHLVRRRGQEARLRCSPMKGHSHVYWYRQLPEEGLKFMVYLQKENIIDESGMPKERFSAEFPKEGPSILRIQQVVRGDSAAYFCASSLTGSNSPLHFGNGTRLTVT.

This chain links TRBV15 with TRBJ2-7, with 12 nucleotides matching TRBD2. Trimming removed 0 bases from V and 4 bases from J; junction bases left unmatched: 19. Germline V CDR1 and CDR2: LNHNV, YYDKDF (reference sequence). The CDR3 loop spans 21 amino acids. The CDR3, as DNA: TGTGCCACCAGCAGAGATGAGAGTTTTGTCCTAGGCGGACTAGCGGGGTACGAGCAGTACTTC. Amino acids: CATSRDESFVLGGLAGYEQYF.

The V gene is TRBV7-3, the J gene TRBJ2-7; the match to TRBD1 covers 9 bases. The V and J ends lost 4 bases and 3 bases, in that order; junction bases with no gene match: 1. In germline, CDR1 is SGHTA, CDR2 FQGTGA. This CDR3 contains 13 residues. This CDR3 reads CASSSTGGYEQYF. The DNA for the CDR3 is TGTGCCAGCAGCTCGACAGGGGGCTACGAGCAGTACTTC.

V usage is TRBV7-2 and J usage is TRBJ1-1, with a tentative D call TRBD1 (5 bases). CDR1 SGHTA and CDR2 FQGNSA come from the germline V gene. V dropped 2 bases and J dropped 12 bases, with 28 bases sitting between them. The CDR3 is 17 amino acids. CDR3 in DNA: TGTGCCAGCAGCTTAACTCTACAGGCAACGGATGCGTTAGGAACTTTCTTT. Translation gives CASSLTLQATDALGTFF.